This T cell receptor (beta chain) was sequenced for a study of blood T cell repertoires in COVID-19 (TCRdb year 2020). Background for the entire study: Collaborator samples came from the United States, Italy and Spain and covered acute and convalescent phases of COVID-19. The prospective study material was composed of cDNA or gDNA derived from T cells, B-cell-depleted T cells, or PBMCs. Deeply sampled blood TCRbeta repertoires from subjects exposed to, actively infected with, or recovered from COVID-19 were included in the dataset. The repertoires were made available in a free public database intended to serve as a resource for research on the immune response to SARS-CoV-2. The samples were drawn from the first 160 participants of the ongoing ImmuneRACE study and from about 1,200 subjects provided by 6 global collaborators. Sample metadata almost always included a de-identified subject ID, COVID-19 status, age in years and sex. HLA class I and class II types, where available, came from metadata supplied by the sample provider rather than from assay-based typing.

The CDR1 and CDR2 encoded by the germline V gene are SGHDT and YYEEEE. Inclusive of the bounding cysteine and phenylalanine, the CDR3 is 16 residues long. Only the CDR3 region is kept as DNA, spanning 48 bases read in frame from base 1. V is cut by 7 bases and J by 3 bases, and the space between the germline ends is 17 bases. Overall results and qualifications from the work: Clinical and demographic metadata were provided uncurated, with the amount varying by source and participant.

Each collaborating institution followed its own protocols to collect whole blood in K2EDTA tubes. For TCRbeta analysis, collaborators shipped samples in one of three forms: frozen whole blood, isolated PBMCs, or DNA extracted from either of those sample types. The immunoSEQ Assay, a bias-controlled multiplex PCR, was used to amplify TCRbeta CDR3 regions from genomic DNA. In the source study's methods: Nucleated cell counts per sample were estimated from amplification of reference gene primers within the assay. To quantify the absolute abundance of each unique TCRbeta CDR3 rearrangement, sequence reads were collapsed and filtered. Productive Simpson clonality was computed per sample as the square root of Simpson's diversity index over productive rearrangements. TCRdb provides this immuneACCESS table in a form limited to in-frame rearrangements. Some clones are lacking; in checked studies, under half of them reflect an unresolved V gene, and why the rest are absent is not known. V, J and clone size are those of that table, while D and trimming were read from the DNA. The sample has over 70,000 clones on record, about 86% of them singletons. Together, the top ten hold around 17% of the sample.

On this clone: Its antigen is not yet known. Within one base of it there is no much larger clone, and no base qualities were kept.

This sequence uses TRBV5-6 and TRBJ2-6; TRBD2 is possibly the D segment (5 matching bases). The sequence came from a human donor in a cohort sampled during active COVID-19. The sequencing input was peripheral blood. The DNA sequence is TGTGCCAGCTCCCTTCCGCGAGGGTATGGGGCCAACGTCCTGACTTTC. This gives the protein CASSLPRGYGANVLTF.